The 17 T cell receptor beta chains in this list originate from one sample, sequenced in a study of cytomegalovirus exposure and HLA in healthy donors. Use of 60 Vbeta and 13 Jbeta primers characterized the PCR. TCRdb's table, derived via immunoSEQ multiplex PCR, lists solely in-frame clones and lacks some. The table has about 150,000 clones, under 75% seen once. Sequenced: PBMCs. These receptors came from a woman aged 55-69 years in good health and CMV-seropositive.

CDR3 coding DNA: TGTGCCAGTAGTATTACCCCCGAGTCGGACACTGAAGCTTTCTTT. This translates into CASSITPESDTEAFF. This chain joins TRBV19 and TRBJ1-1; D not resolved. The CDR3 runs 15 residues. The germline gives CDR1 LNHDA, CDR2 SQIVND (reference sequence). The V end lost 3 bases, the J end lost 3 bases, and 14 bases lay between the germline ends.

This clone was seen only a few times. The genes are TRBV7-2 and TRBJ2-5; unclear D gene. The V gene lost 1 base and the J gene lost 4 bases, with 4 bases spanning the gap. The CDR3 is 12 residues long. Germline assignment: CDR1 SGHTA and CDR2 FQGNSA. The CDR3 is CASSLVRETQYF. The CDR3 coding sequence is TGTGCCAGCAGCTTAGTCCGAGAGACCCAGTACTTC.

V is TRBV13 and J is TRBJ1-3; D gene ambiguous. The CDR3 has 13 residues. V gave up 2 bases and J gave up 8 bases, with 10 bases separating them. CDR1 and CDR2 (germline): PRHDT, FYEKMQ (reference sequence). The CDR3 bases are TGTGCCAGCAGCTTACGGGGTTCGGACACCATATATTTT. Translated, it gives CASSLRGSDTIYF.

There are a few counts of this clone. The chain carries TRBV15 and TRBJ1-5; TRBD1 aligns across 10 bases. V shed 3 bases and J 6 bases; nucleotides not matched to a gene: 8. The CDR3 runs 16 residues. Looked up from germline, CDR1 is LNHNV and CDR2 is YYDKDF (reference sequence). As DNA, the CDR3 is TGTGCCACCAGCAGGGGAGGGACAGGGGATCGTCAGCCCCAGCATTTT. Its translation is CATSRGGTGDRQPQHF.

This clone occurred once. The chain carries TRBV10-3 and TRBJ2-1, with TRBD1 identical over 7 bases. This CDR3 comprises 14 residues. The V and J ends lost 6 bases and 2 bases, in that order; junction bases with no gene match: 4. Germline assignment: CDR1 ENHRY and CDR2 SYGVKD. The CDR3 here is CAIRGDSPYNEQFF. The CDR3 DNA reads as TGTGCCATCAGGGGGGACAGCCCCTACAATGAGCAGTTCTTC.

The rearrangement uses TRBV10-2 and TRBJ1-3, with D possibly being TRBD1 (5 bases). The CDR3 is made up of 12 amino acids. V was trimmed by 3 bases and J by 7 bases, leaving 7 bases between them. The germline V gene has CDR1 WSHSY and CDR2 SAAADI. The DNA for the CDR3 is TGCGCCAGCAGTGAACCAGGGAACACCATATATTTT. Its protein product is CASSEPGNTIYF.

CDR3 amino acids: CASSFTGTATNQPQHF. Here the CDR3 DNA reads TGTGCCAGCAGCTTCACCGGGACAGCTACAAATCAGCCCCAGCATTTT. This chain connects TRBV7-8 to TRBJ1-5, with TRBD1 identical over 7 bases. The length of the CDR3 is 16 residues. The ends lost 3 bases at V and 4 bases at J; junction bases unmatched: 9. Germline values: CDR1 SGHVS, CDR2 FQNEAQ.

The chain employs TRBV19 and TRBJ2-3; TRBD1 matches 10 bases. Trimming removed 6 bases from V and 3 bases from J; junction bases left unmatched: 3. CDR1 and CDR2 from the germline V gene are LNHDA and SQIVND (reference sequence). This CDR3 contains 14 residues. The CDR3 DNA is TGTGCCAGTAGCGACAGGGGGCAGACAGATACGCAGTATTTT. As protein: CASSDRGQTDTQYF.

This clone was counted between two and nine times. The rearrangement joins TRBV19 to TRBJ1-1, with a tentative D call TRBD1 (6 bases). Deletions cut 3 bases from V and 3 bases from J, with 14 bases between. Germline lookup yields CDR1 LNHDA and CDR2 SQIVND (reference sequence). CDR3 length equals 15 residues. The CDR3 region is CASSMPPQGDTEAFF. In DNA form, the CDR3 reads TGTGCCAGTAGTATGCCCCCACAGGGAGACACTGAAGCTTTCTTT.

This clone was recorded a few times. The V gene is TRBV10-2, the J gene TRBJ2-3; 13 bases agree with TRBD2. Germline trimming cut 8 bases from V and 2 bases from J; bases unmatched to any gene: 13. The CDR3 length is 18 residues. Germline CDR1 and CDR2: WSHSY and SAAADI. The CDR3 DNA reads as TGCGCCAGCCTCCAGGGGGGACTAGCGGGAACTTCCACAGATACGCAGTATTTT. Translated: CASLQGGLAGTSTDTQYF.

The chain carries TRBV29-1 and TRBJ2-7, with D uncertain. CDR1 and CDR2 (germline): SQVTM, ANQGSEA. Trimming left V 2 bases short and J 4 bases short, with 6 bases between. This CDR3 is built from 11 residues. CDR3 sequence reads: CSVEQNYEQYF. The CDR3 DNA sequence: TGCAGCGTTGAACAGAATTACGAGCAGTACTTC.

CDR3 nucleotide sequence: TGTGCCAGCAGCTTACTTACCGGGGAGCTGTTTTTT. Residues: CASSLLTGELFF. The J gene is TRBJ2-2, the V gene TRBV7-9, with D unresolved. This CDR3 contains 12 residues. Germline lookup yields CDR1 SEHNR and CDR2 FQNEAQ (reference sequence). Trimming left V 2 bases short and J 5 bases short, with 3 bases between.

The table lists this clone with a count of one. The gene calls are TRBV11-3 and TRBJ1-1; D is uncertain. The CDR3 sequence is 13 residues long. CDR1 SGHNT and CDR2 YENEEA come from the germline V gene. Trimming shortened V by 2 bases and J by 1 base, and 5 bases separated the two germline ends. This CDR3 reads CASSLLRNTEAFF. CDR3 DNA sequence: TGTGCCAGCAGCTTACTCAGGAACACTGAAGCTTTCTTT. The complete variable domain, with remaining parts taken from reference TRBV11-3 and TRBJ1-1, reads EAGVVQSPRYKIIEKKQPVAFWCNPISGHNTLYWYLQNLGQGPELLIRYENEEAVDDSQLPKDRFSAERLKGVDSTLKIQPAELGDSAVYLCASSLLRNTEAFFGQGTRLTVV.

The chain couples TRBV11-3 to TRBJ2-5; 13 nucleotides align to TRBD2. This CDR3 has 15 residues. Germline trimming cut 3 bases from V and 2 bases from J; bases unmatched to any gene: 0. The V gene's germline CDR1 is SGHNT and CDR2 YENEEA. The CDR3 loop is CASSLGLAGQETQYF. As DNA, the CDR3 is TGTGCCAGCAGCTTGGGACTAGCGGGACAAGAGACCCAGTACTTC.

This clone has only a few counts. The chain recombines TRBV11-2 with TRBJ2-7, with D perhaps matching TRBD1 (6 bases). The CDR3 consists of 12 residues. Germline V gene sequence: CDR1 SGHAT, CDR2 FQNNGV. The germline V and J ends were trimmed by 5 bases and 4 bases, with 9 bases remaining between them. Here the CDR3 DNA reads TGTGCCAGCAGCGGGCAGGGGTACGAGCAGTACTTC. Translating it yields CASSGQGYEQYF.

The V and J genes are TRBV29-1 and TRBJ2-3; 10 positions match TRBD2. Germline values: CDR1 SQVTM, CDR2 ANQGSEA. V shed 5 bases, J shed 2 bases, and the junction held 4 bases outside the gene matches. The CDR3 consists of 14 residues. For the CDR3, the DNA is TGCAGCGTTCGAGCGGGAGGGTACACAGATACGCAGTATTTT. Amino acids: CSVRAGGYTDTQYF.

This clone was found a few times. The chain employs TRBV6-5 and TRBJ1-2; possible D gene TRBD1, 5 bases. The CDR3 loop spans 11 amino acids. Germline V gene data show CDR1 as MNHEY and CDR2 as SVGAGI. Trimming left V 6 bases short and J 8 bases short, with 10 bases between. CDR3 sequence (DNA): TGTGCCAGCAGAAGGGGCGGAGGCTACACCTTC. It specifies CASRRGGGYTF.